A selection of T cell receptor beta chains follows, all from one sample in a study of OX40 agonist ivuxolimab in advanced cancers. Assay used: immunoSEQ multiplex PCR; TCRdb lists only in-frame clones, some missing. The profile shows 78,000 or so clones, roughly 90% of them singletons. The material sequenced was CD4+ or CD8+ T cells sorted from blood, taken in a trial of the OX40 agonist ivuxolimab. The receptors here all came from an adult with an advanced solid tumor such as melanoma, head and neck, liver or kidney cancer. Each CDR3 is given with its conserved first and last residue. The D gene is left open where the match is weak. Some rows have no size entry. The others give once, few or many, or a class for an expanded clone.

clone_size,d_call,v_call,j_call,cdr3_aa,cdr3_nt
-,TRBD1,TRBV5-6,TRBJ1-5,CASSFGTDNQPQHF,TGTGCCAGCAGCTTCGGGACAGATAATCAGCCCCAGCATTTT
-,-,TRBV29-1,TRBJ1-1,CSLNRAPGTEAFF,TGCAGCTTGAACCGGGCCCCGGGCACTGAAGCTTTCTTT
-,-,TRBV30,TRBJ1-4,CAWSGGLNEKLFF,TGTGCCTGGAGCGGGGGGCTTAATGAAAAACTGTTTTTT
-,-,TRBV15,TRBJ2-3,CATSEGPTDTQYF,TGTGCCACCAGCGAGGGCCCCACGGATACGCAGTATTTT
-,-,TRBV28,TRBJ1-3,CASGLNSGNTIYF,TGTGCCAGCGGTCTCAACTCTGGAAACACCATATATTTT
-,-,TRBV18,TRBJ2-7,CASSPSSGEQYF,TGTGCCAGCTCACCAAGTAGCGGCGAGCAGTACTTC
-,-,TRBV7-9,TRBJ1-2,CASRNGPTYGYTF,TGTGCCAGCAGAAATGGACCCACCTATGGCTACACCTTC
-,-,TRBV5-8,TRBJ1-4,CASSSRRVSREKLFF,TGTGCCAGCAGCTCCCGACGGGTATCTCGGGAAAAACTGTTTTTT
once,-,TRBV20-1,TRBJ1-1,CSATGAHEAFF,TGCAGTGCTACAGGGGCTCACGAAGCTTTCTTT
-,-,TRBV10-2,TRBJ2-6,CASSDLGANVLTF,TGCGCCAGCAGTGATCTGGGGGCCAACGTCCTGACTTTC
-,-,TRBV5-1,TRBJ1-4,CASRYDRTWELFF,TGCGCCAGCAGATATGACAGGACCTGGGAACTGTTTTTT
-,TRBD1,TRBV6-6,TRBJ2-6,CASSPDRVEANVLTF,TGTGCCAGCAGTCCCGACAGGGTCGAGGCCAACGTCCTGACTTTC
-,-,TRBV4-2,TRBJ1-2,CASSHPGSGTGYGYTF,TGTGCCAGCAGCCATCCAGGTTCAGGGACGGGGTATGGCTACACCTTC
-,-,TRBV5-1,TRBJ2-7,CASSLTGTQYEQYF,TGCGCCAGCAGCTTGACCGGGACACAGTACGAGCAGTACTTC
-,TRBD1,TRBV9,TRBJ2-7,CASSGGQGAIYEQYF,TGTGCCAGCAGCGGGGGACAGGGGGCGATCTACGAGCAGTACTTC
-,-,TRBV21-1,TRBJ2-6,CASSFRGGLTGTLSSGANVLTF,TGTGCCAGCAGCTTCCGGGGGGGATTGACAGGGACACTGAGCTCTGGGGCCAACGTCCTGACTTTC
-,-,TRBV7-8,TRBJ1-2,CASSFRPFEGYGYTF,TGTGCCAGCAGCTTTCGGCCTTTTGAGGGCTATGGCTACACCTTC
-,-,TRBV11-2,TRBJ2-7,CASSLTDEQYF,TGTGCCAGCAGCCTGACCGACGAGCAGTACTTC
-,TRBD1,TRBV5-1,TRBJ1-5,CASSLGGTGTQPQHF,TGCGCCAGCAGCTTGGGAGGGACAGGGACTCAGCCCCAGCATTTT
-,-,TRBV6-5,TRBJ1-5,CASSRSSASNQPQHF,TGTGCCAGCAGCCGCTCGTCGGCCAGCAATCAGCCCCAGCATTTT
-,TRBD1,TRBV28,TRBJ1-2,CASRTTGQLWSYTF,TGTGCCAGCAGGACAACGGGACAGCTATGGAGCTACACCTTC
once,TRBD1,TRBV19,TRBJ1-2,CASSINRGRESGYTF,TGTGCCAGTAGTATCAACAGGGGGAGGGAAAGTGGCTACACCTTC
-,-,TRBV9,TRBJ2-2,CASSVGVTGELFF,TGTGCCAGCAGCGTAGGTGTCACCGGGGAGCTGTTTTTT
few,TRBD1,TRBV6-5,TRBJ2-5,CASSPDRVETQYF,TGTGCCAGCAGTCCAGACAGGGTGGAGACCCAGTACTTC
-,-,TRBV30,TRBJ2-2,CAWSVGNTGELFF,TGTGCCTGGAGTGTAGGAAACACCGGGGAGCTGTTTTTT
-,TRBD1,TRBV7-8,TRBJ2-5,CASSSRDREETQYF,TGTGCCAGCAGCAGCCGGGACAGGGAAGAGACCCAGTACTTC
-,-,TRBV5-1,TRBJ2-1,CASSLGTSSYNEQFF,TGCGCCAGCAGCTTGGGAACGAGCTCCTACAATGAGCAGTTCTTC
-,-,TRBV5-1,TRBJ2-1,CASSLGRPDNEQFF,TGCGCCAGCAGCCTCGGTCGGCCCGACAATGAGCAGTTCTTC